The next 12 T cell receptor beta chains were all read from a single sample in a study of a mutant IDH1 vaccine in newly diagnosed glioma. Profiled with immunoSEQ multiplex PCR; TCRdb holds only in-frame clones, not every one. The sample lists roughly 86,000 clones; around 80% were seen once. Time point defined: baseline, week 1 (first vaccination visit). Sample treatment: pre-vaccination baseline after standard-of-care therapy. Material: PBMCs, obtained from a glioma patient treated with radiotherapy, temozolomide or both. The receptors derive from a man between 35 and 55 years old with glioma.

The chain employs TRBV19 and TRBJ1-5, with D perhaps TRBD1 (5 bases). V was shortened by 3 bases and J by 1 base, with 10 bases between the two germline ends. The V gene's germline CDR1 is LNHDA and CDR2 SQIVND (reference sequence). This CDR3 has 15 amino acids. The CDR3 protein is CASSIEGLSNQPQHF. For the CDR3, the DNA is TGTGCCAGTAGTATCGAGGGACTAAGCAATCAGCCCCAGCATTTT. The complete variable domain, with remaining parts taken from reference TRBV19 and TRBJ1-5, reads DGGITQSPKYLFRKEGQNVTLSCEQNLNHDAMYWYRQDPGQGLRLIYYSQIVNDFQKGDIAEGYSVSREKKESFPLTVTSAQKNPTAFYLCASSIEGLSNQPQHFGDGTRLSIL.

V and J are TRBV19 and TRBJ1-5; 9 bases line up with TRBD1. The germline V gene has CDR1 LNHDA and CDR2 SQIVND (reference sequence). The CDR3 has 15 residues. After removal of 1 base from V and 8 bases from J, the junction contained 6 bases not matched to a gene. This CDR3 reads CASSIAGQGPKPQHF. The CDR3 DNA sequence: TGTGCCAGTAGTATAGCGGGACAGGGTCCTAAGCCCCAGCATTTT.

The V call is TRBV5-8, the J call TRBJ2-1; no definite D call. The V end was cut by 5 bases, the J end by 9 bases, with 18 bases between. The germline CDR1 and CDR2 sequences are SGHTS and YDEGEE. The CDR3 is made up of 14 amino acids. CDR3 sequence (DNA): TGTGCCAGCAGGTCGCTATTGTCCTGGGGTGAGCAGTTCTTC. Translation gives CASRSLLSWGEQFF.

Remarks on this clone: The germline gene is not matched at one end of the junction; a read error may be the cause. The rearrangement uses TRBV4-3 and TRBJ2-2; weak D call: TRBD2 (6 bases). The CDR3 runs 14 residues. Per the germline V gene, CDR1 is LGHNA and CDR2 is YSLEER. The DNA for the CDR3 is TGCGCCACCAGCGGGCTACTGAACACCGGGGAGCTGTTTTTT. Encoded protein: CATSGLLNTGELFF.

The chain employs TRBV6-1 and TRBJ2-2; 7 positions agree with TRBD1. With V trimmed by 4 bases and J by 5 bases, 10 bases remained unmatched. The germline CDR1 and CDR2 sequences are MNHNS and SASEGT. The CDR3 spans 16 residues. The CDR3 DNA sequence: TGTGCCAGCAGTGCCAGGGGGAAGTTTAGTACCGGGGAGCTGTTTTTT. Translated, it gives CASSARGKFSTGELFF.

The table lists this clone with a few counts. The chain has TRBV9 and TRBJ1-1; 7 positions agree with TRBD1. V shed 3 bases and J 3 bases; nucleotides not matched to a gene: 5. This CDR3 is built from 14 residues. Germline-derived CDR1 and CDR2 are SGDLS and YYNGEE. The CDR3 DNA reads as TGTGCCAGCAGCGACGACAGGGTTCACACTGAAGCTTTCTTT. This encodes CASSDDRVHTEAFF.

The V and J genes are TRBV6-5 and TRBJ1-2; a weak D match, TRBD1 (6 bases). CDR3 length equals 16 residues. Trimming left V 0 bases short and J 4 bases short, with 15 bases between. The germline CDR1 and CDR2 sequences are MNHEY and SVGAGI. DNA for the CDR3: TGTGCCAGCAGTTACTCCCCCGGACAGCCGCCCTATGGCTACACCTTC. It is translated as CASSYSPGQPPYGYTF.

This chain uses TRBV7-2 with TRBJ2-3, with no clear D. There are 15 residues in the CDR3. Germline assignment: CDR1 SGHTA and CDR2 FQGNSA. The ends were cut back, 6 bases at V and 0 bases at J, with 13 bases in the middle. CDR3 in amino acids: CASRASPYSTDTQYF. Written as DNA, the CDR3 is TGTGCCAGCAGAGCCTCCCCTTACAGCACAGATACGCAGTATTTT.

The chain carries TRBV29-1 and TRBJ1-2, with a weak D call TRBD1 (6 bases). Trimming pared 7 bases from V and 4 bases from J, leaving 13 bases between. The CDR3 is 12 amino acids. Germline V gives CDR1 SQVTM, CDR2 ANQGSEA. This chain's CDR3 is CSADGDTYGYTF. As DNA, the CDR3 is TGCAGCGCTGATGGGGACACCTATGGCTACACCTTC.

This clone was detected only once. The J gene is TRBJ1-3, the V gene TRBV7-2; D unclear. Germline CDR1 reads SGHTA; CDR2 reads FQGNSA. V was pared by 3 bases and J by 4 bases, with 4 bases between. The CDR3 covers 12 residues. The CDR3 loop reads CASSFGGNTIYF. DNA of the CDR3: TGTGCCAGCAGCTTCGGGGGAAACACCATATATTTT.

The chain joins TRBV6-5 to TRBJ1-5; 7 positions match TRBD1. Trimming cost V 6 bases and J 1 base; bases outside gene matches: 6. This CDR3 is 15 amino acids long. Germline V CDR1 and CDR2: MNHEY, SVGAGI. The CDR3 nucleotides are TGTGCCAGCAGATCGGGACAGTCCAGCAATCAGCCCCAGCATTTT. Its protein is CASRSGQSSNQPQHF.

The rearrangement joins TRBV7-2 to TRBJ2-1, with D uncertain. The CDR3 has 14 amino acids. In germline, CDR1 is SGHTA, CDR2 FQGNSA. Trimming removed 2 bases at V and 8 bases at J, with 13 bases between. CDR3 DNA sequence: TGTGCCAGCAGCTTAAGGGTGTCCGGCGATGAGCAGTTCTTC. Translating it yields CASSLRVSGDEQFF.